This T cell receptor beta chain originates from a study of PD-1 blockade in mismatch repair-deficient tumors. Background on the study: Enrolled about 2012-2016, patients had progressing, pretreated mismatch repair-deficient cancers of approximately 13 types. Study findings and constraints: Tumor-resident clones, often undetectable pretreatment in blood, expanded then contracted after pembrolizumab.

Measured with immunoSEQ multiplex PCR; TCRdb has only the in-frame clones, and not every one. The sample includes about 130,000 clones, roughly 90% of them seen just once. This clone showed up just once. Its target is unknown. The TCR-sequenced patients were a few responders to pembrolizumab. Looked up from germline, CDR1 is MDHEN and CDR2 is SYDVKM. The CDR3 consists of 21 residues. Trimming removed 3 bases from V and 0 bases from J; junction bases left unmatched: 17. This TCR came from an adult with mismatch repair-deficient cancer. Here the sequenced sample was peripheral blood, taken 70 to 73 weeks after starting pembrolizumab. The rearrangement uses TRBV28 and TRBJ2-6; 7 bases are shared with TRBD2. For the CDR3, the DNA is TGTGCCAGCAGTTTCCCGGACTGGAGTAGACTAGCAGACTCTGGGGCCAACGTCCTGACTTTC. Amino acids: CASSFPDWSRLADSGANVLTF.